The 22 T cell receptor beta chains listed next were all sequenced from one sample in a study of CD8 T cells in Susac syndrome. With random hexamers, roughly 0.45 to 1 ug RNA was reverse transcribed. TCRdb redid the calling of the immunoSEQ multiplex PCR reads with MiXCR, one entry per CDR3 protein. The sample comprises approximately 270,000 distinct CDR3 sequences, 93% of which are singletons, and roughly 0.072% rests with the top ten. Sample: CD4+ T cells from PBMCs. Receptors were obtained from a human donor with multiple sclerosis.

The chain is built from TRBV20-1 and TRBJ2-3; either TRBD1 or TRBD2 may fit D (5 bases each). Germline lookup yields CDR1 DFQATT and CDR2 SNEGSKA (reference sequence). Trimming took 5 bases from V and 1 from J, leaving 13 bases between them. The CDR3 spans 14 residues. CDR3 sequence: CSACRDLGTDTQYF. The CDR3 region has the DNA TGCAGTGCTTGCCGGGACCTTGGCACAGATACGCAGTATTTT.

The rearrangement uses TRBV6-1 and TRBJ1-4; no reliable D call. Germline CDR1 and CDR2: MNHNS and SASEGT. The length of the CDR3 is 14 residues. Trimming took off 9 bases at V and 0 bases at J, with 11 bases between the two ends. The CDR3 spells CASIERSTNEKLFF. The CDR3 DNA sequence: TGTGCCAGTATAGAGCGCTCAACTAATGAAAAACTGTTTTTT.

The V and J genes are TRBV7-8 and TRBJ1-1; D is ambiguous. V lost 5 bases and J 5 bases, leaving 12 bases between the germline ends. This CDR3 region has 13 residues. In germline, CDR1 is SGHVS, CDR2 FQNEAQ. This CDR3 reads CASSPRLSTEAFF. The CDR3 DNA is TGTGCCAGCAGCCCCCGCCTAAGTACTGAAGCTTTCTTT.

This sequence joins TRBV25-1 and TRBJ2-7; D ambiguous. V gave up 4 bases and J gave up 2 bases, with 9 bases separating them. CDR1 and CDR2 from the germline V gene are MGHDK and SYGVNS. This CDR3 region has 13 residues. CDR3 DNA sequence: TGTGCCAGCAGTGGGGTGGGCCCCTACGAGCAGTACGTC. Amino acids: CASSGVGPYEQYV.

The rearrangement links TRBV2 to TRBJ2-5; D might be TRBD1 or TRBD2, each matching 5 bases. This CDR3 comprises 15 residues. V lost 6 bases, J lost 3 bases, and 17 bases lay in between. The germline V gene has CDR1 SNHLY and CDR2 FYNNEI. CDR3 coding DNA: TGTGCCAGCAGGGGAGCTACGGGGCAAAAAGAGACCCAGTACTTC. Encoded protein: CASRGATGQKETQYF.

V and J are TRBV28 and TRBJ1-2; D remains ambiguous. The germline V gene has CDR1 MDHEN and CDR2 SYDVKM. The CDR3 length is 15 residues. V lost 6 bases and J lost 4, with 18 bases in between. The CDR3 loop reads CASSPRGRPGYGYTF. The CDR3, as DNA: TGTGCCAGCAGCCCCCGCGGGAGGCCGGGCTATGGCTACACCTTC.

The V gene is TRBV7-2, the J gene TRBJ1-2, with D possibly matching TRBD1 (6 bases). Germline V CDR1 and CDR2: SGHTA, FQGNSA. V gave up 5 bases and J gave up 4 bases, with 20 bases separating them. The CDR3 is 16 residues long. CDR3 loop: CASSRQVGDGAYGYTF. DNA of the CDR3: TGTGCCAGCAGCCGACAGGTCGGGGATGGGGCCTATGGCTACACCTTC.

This sequence joins TRBV7-8 and TRBJ2-7, with D possibly being TRBD1 or TRBD2 (5 bases each). The V end was cut by 6 bases, the J end by 6 bases, with 15 bases between. Per germline, CDR1 SGHVS and CDR2 FQNEAQ. The CDR3 runs 13 residues. CDR3: CASRYTGTSEQYF. CDR3 in DNA: TGTGCCAGCAGATACACCGGGACCAGCGAGCAGTACTTC.

This rearrangement joins TRBV11-1 to TRBJ2-7; 8 positions agree with TRBD1. The CDR3 has 16 residues. Germline-derived CDR1 and CDR2 are SGHAT and FQDESV (reference sequence). J gave up 0 bases and V 0 bases, and 4 bases lay outside the gene matches. This CDR3 reads CASSLARDRSSYEQYF. CDR3 coding DNA: TGTGCCAGCAGCTTAGCCCGGGACAGGAGCTCCTACGAGCAGTACTTC.

The chain joins TRBV6-2 or TRBV6-3 to TRBJ1-5; TRBD1 is a possible D gene (5 bases). Germline assignment: CDR1 MNHEY and CDR2 SVGEGT. The CDR3 loop spans 16 amino acids. The germline V and J ends were trimmed by 3 bases and 9 bases, with 21 bases remaining between them. The CDR3 coding sequence is TGTGCCAGCAGTTATAGCTTAGGGGAGCCCGTACGGCCCCAGCATTTT. It translates to CASSYSLGEPVRPQHF.

The chain has TRBV11-2 and TRBJ2-5; perhaps TRBD2 as D (5 bases). CDR1 SGHAT and CDR2 FQNNGV come from the germline V gene. Trimming removed 3 bases at V and 2 bases at J, with 7 bases between. The CDR3 loop spans 13 amino acids. The CDR3 is CASSFRRQETQYF. CDR3 coding DNA: TGTGCCAGCAGCTTCAGGAGGCAAGAGACCCAGTACTTC.

The chain links TRBV5-1 to TRBJ1-2, with D perhaps TRBD1 (6 bases). This CDR3 contains 14 residues. From germline, CDR1 is SGHRS and CDR2 YFSETQ. V was shortened by 4 bases and J by 4 bases, with 14 bases between the two germline ends. The CDR3 bases are TGCGCCAGCAGCCCAGCCGGGGGCGGCTATGGCTACACCTTC. Translated: CASSPAGGGYGYTF. The variable domain in full, completed from reference TRBV5-1 and TRBJ1-2, reads KAGVTQTPRYLIKTRGQQVTLSCSPISGHRSVSWYQQTPGQGLQFLFEYFSETQRNKGNFPGRFSGRQFSNSRSEMNVSTLELGDSALYLCASSPAGGGYGYTFGSGTRLTVV.

This clonotype was detected only a few times. The V call is TRBV7-9, the J call TRBJ1-1; a possible D gene is TRBD1 (5 bases). In germline, CDR1 is SEHNR, CDR2 FQNEAQ (reference sequence). This CDR3 is built from 13 residues. With 4 bases removed from V and 1 base from J, the gap between germline ends came to 7 bases. Here the CDR3 reads CASSSTENTEAFF. The CDR3 nucleotides are TGTGCCAGCAGCTCGACAGAGAACACTGAAGCTTTCTTT.

The chain is built from TRBV7-3 and TRBJ2-5, with a weak D call TRBD1 (5 bases). Deletions cut 5 bases from V and 4 bases from J, with 17 bases between. Germline values: CDR1 SGHTA, CDR2 FQGTGA. The CDR3 extends over 15 amino acids. CDR3 in amino acids: CASSLMPGSAETQYF. CDR3 DNA sequence: TGTGCCAGCAGCCTTATGCCAGGGTCGGCAGAGACCCAGTACTTC.

This clonotype has just one count. The chain employs TRBV5-1 and TRBJ2-4; 7 bases are shared with TRBD1. Germline V CDR1 and CDR2: SGHRS, YFSETQ. There are 16 residues in the CDR3. Losses at the gene ends were 0 bases for V and 4 bases for J; bases not matched to a gene: 7. CDR3 nucleotides: TGCGCCAGCAGCTTGGCCCGGGACAGCTCAAAAAACATTCAGTACTTC. It specifies CASSLARDSSKNIQYF.

The chain combines TRBV24-1 with TRBJ2-3, with no clear D. Germline V gene sequence: CDR1 KGHDR, CDR2 SFDVKD. CDR3 length: 12 residues. Deletions cut 9 bases from V and 0 bases from J, with 6 bases between. The DNA of the CDR3 is TGTGCCACCTCCCGGAGCACAGATACGCAGTATTTT. Protein: CATSRSTDTQYF.

This chain joins TRBV28 and TRBJ2-5; 11 bases align to TRBD2. The ends lost 3 bases at V and 3 bases at J; junction bases unmatched: 3. Per germline, CDR1 MDHEN and CDR2 SYDVKM. CDR3 length equals 15 residues. The CDR3 protein is CASSLGTSGKETQYF. CDR3 nucleotides: TGTGCCAGCAGTTTGGGGACTAGCGGAAAAGAGACCCAGTACTTC.

The V gene is TRBV30, the J gene TRBJ2-3; 7 bases match TRBD2. The CDR3 is 14 amino acids. The J segment lost 4 bases and the V segment lost 5 bases, leaving 9 bases of the junction unmatched. Germline assignment: CDR1 GTSNPN and CDR2 SVGIG (reference sequence). The CDR3 loop reads CAWGAGVDADTQYF. Written as DNA, the CDR3 is TGTGCCTGGGGGGCGGGAGTTGATGCAGATACGCAGTATTTT.

The V gene is TRBV19, the J gene TRBJ1-2; TRBD1 aligns across 7 bases. Looked up from germline, CDR1 is LNHDA and CDR2 is SQIVND (reference sequence). With 3 bases clipped from V and 5 bases from J, the junction kept 9 bases outside the gene matches. The CDR3 contains 15 residues. The CDR3 region is CASSISDRSIYGYTF. CDR3 bases: TGTGCCAGTAGTATTTCGGACAGGTCCATATATGGCTACACCTTC.

The chain recombines TRBV5-1 with TRBJ2-5; TRBD2 aligns across 7 bases. Trimming at V came to 2 bases and at J to 5 bases, leaving 9 bases not matched to a gene. CDR1 is SGHRS, CDR2 YFSETQ, per germline. The CDR3 extends over 15 amino acids. As DNA, the CDR3 is TGCGCCAGCAGCTTACTAGCGCGCGCCGGGGAGACCCAGTACTTC. This translates into CASSLLARAGETQYF. The entire variable domain, with the rest obtained from reference TRBV5-1 and TRBJ2-5, is as follows: KAGVTQTPRYLIKTRGQQVTLSCSPISGHRSVSWYQQTPGQGLQFLFEYFSETQRNKGNFPGRFSGRQFSNSRSEMNVSTLELGDSALYLCASSLLARAGETQYFGPGTRLLVL.

The rearrangement joins TRBV20-1 to TRBJ2-7; the D is unclear. With 4 bases removed from V and 3 bases from J, the gap between germline ends came to 7 bases. CDR1 is DFQATT and CDR2 is SNEGSKA in the germline V gene (reference sequence). This CDR3 comprises 11 residues. This CDR3 is CSATIIYEQYF. The CDR3 nucleotides read TGCAGTGCTACCATCATCTACGAGCAGTACTTC.

The chain employs TRBV4-1 and TRBJ2-1; 10 nucleotides match TRBD2. This CDR3 is 17 amino acids long. The germline gives CDR1 MGHRA, CDR2 YSYEKL. J was trimmed by 6 bases and V by 1 base; bases with no gene match: 9. The CDR3 sequence is CASSQGLLAGPTNEQFF. The CDR3 coding sequence is TGCGCCAGCAGCCAAGGCCTACTAGCGGGGCCTACCAATGAGCAGTTCTTC.